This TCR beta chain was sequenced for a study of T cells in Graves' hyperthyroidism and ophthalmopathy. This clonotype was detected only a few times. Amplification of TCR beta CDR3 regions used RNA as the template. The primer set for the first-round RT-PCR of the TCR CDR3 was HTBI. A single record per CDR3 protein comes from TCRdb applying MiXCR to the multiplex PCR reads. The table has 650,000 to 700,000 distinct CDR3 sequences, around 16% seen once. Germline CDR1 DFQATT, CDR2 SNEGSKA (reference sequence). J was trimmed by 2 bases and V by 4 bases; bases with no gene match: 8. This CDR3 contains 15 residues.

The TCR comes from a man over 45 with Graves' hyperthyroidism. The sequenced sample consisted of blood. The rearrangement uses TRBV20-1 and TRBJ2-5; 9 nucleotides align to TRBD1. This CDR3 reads CSATYQGTGQETQYF. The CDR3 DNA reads TGCAGTGCTACTTACCAGGGGACAGGGCAAGAGACCCAGTACTTC.